Below are 2 T cell receptor beta chains sequenced from a single sample in a study of control samples from healthy donors and cancer patients. The data were produced by immunoSEQ multiplex PCR, yet TCRdb's version contains in-frame clones alone and is incomplete. Of 84,000 or so clones in the sample, roughly nine tenths are singletons; the top ten hold about a sixth. Sequenced: blood. These receptors came from a man aged 25-45 years in good health.

The chain is built from TRBV5-4 and TRBJ2-1, with D hard to call. The germline gives CDR1 SGHNT, CDR2 YYREEE (reference sequence). The CDR3 loop spans 12 amino acids. The ends were cut back, 4 bases at V and 6 bases at J, with 8 bases in the middle. The CDR3 bases are TGTGCCAGCAGCGGAAGCACCAATGAGCAGTTCTTC. Translation: CASSGSTNEQFF.

The rearrangement links TRBV5-1 to TRBJ1-1; no definite D call. Germline CDR1 SGHRS, CDR2 YFSETQ. This CDR3 region has 15 residues. V lost 4 bases, J lost 2 bases, and 15 bases lay in between. CDR3 loop: CASSRTSAPNTEAFF. The CDR3 DNA is TGCGCCAGCAGCAGAACCTCAGCCCCAAACACTGAAGCTTTCTTT.